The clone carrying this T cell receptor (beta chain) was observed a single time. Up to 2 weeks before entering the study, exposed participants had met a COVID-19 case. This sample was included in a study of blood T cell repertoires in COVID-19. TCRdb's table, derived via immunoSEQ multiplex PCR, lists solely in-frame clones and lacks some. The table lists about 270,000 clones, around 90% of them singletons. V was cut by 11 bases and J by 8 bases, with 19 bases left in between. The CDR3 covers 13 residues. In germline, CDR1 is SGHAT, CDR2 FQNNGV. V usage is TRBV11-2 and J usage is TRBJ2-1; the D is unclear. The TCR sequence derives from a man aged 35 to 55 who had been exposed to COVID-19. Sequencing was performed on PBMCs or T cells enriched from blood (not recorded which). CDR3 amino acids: CASTRTPLDEQFF. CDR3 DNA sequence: TGTGCCTCTACGAGAACCCCGCTAGATGAGCAGTTCTTC.